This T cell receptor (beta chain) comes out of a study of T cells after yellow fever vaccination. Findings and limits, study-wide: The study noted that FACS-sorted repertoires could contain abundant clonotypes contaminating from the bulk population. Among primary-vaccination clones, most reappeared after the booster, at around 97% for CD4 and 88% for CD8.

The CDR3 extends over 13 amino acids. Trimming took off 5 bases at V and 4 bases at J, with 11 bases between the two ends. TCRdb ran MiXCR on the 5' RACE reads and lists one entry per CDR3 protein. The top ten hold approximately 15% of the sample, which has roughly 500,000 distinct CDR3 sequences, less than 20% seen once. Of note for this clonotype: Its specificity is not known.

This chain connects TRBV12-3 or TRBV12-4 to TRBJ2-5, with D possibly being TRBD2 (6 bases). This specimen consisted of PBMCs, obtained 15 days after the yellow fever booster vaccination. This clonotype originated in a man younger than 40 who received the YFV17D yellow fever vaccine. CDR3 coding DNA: TGTGCCAGCAGTCCTGGGACTTCAGAGACCCAGTACTTC. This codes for CASSPGTSETQYF.